Listed here are 23 T cell receptor beta chains from one sample, sequenced in a study of OX40 agonist ivuxolimab in advanced cancers. Produced via immunoSEQ multiplex PCR; TCRdb's table is partial and in-frame only. This table has 87,000 or so clones, roughly 89% appearing once. Sequencing used CD4+ or CD8+ T cells sorted from blood, obtained in a trial of the OX40 agonist ivuxolimab. The source of these receptors is an adult with an advanced solid tumor such as melanoma, head and neck, liver or kidney cancer.

This clone was detected only once. This chain joins TRBV30 and TRBJ2-2, with 9 positions matching TRBD2. The CDR3 contains 14 residues. Germline lookup yields CDR1 GTSNPN and CDR2 SVGIG (reference sequence). V lost 1 base, J lost 7 bases, and 4 bases stayed unmatched. CDR3 amino acids: CAWSGLAGNGELFF. CDR3 DNA: TGTGCCTGGAGTGGGCTAGCGGGGAACGGGGAGCTGTTTTTT. Supplemented by reference TRBV30 and TRBJ2-2, the full variable domain reads SQTIHQWPATLVQPVGSPLSLECTVEGTSNPNLYWYRQAAGRGLQLLFYSVGIGQISSEVPQNLSASRPQDRQFILSSKKLLLSDSGFYLCAWSGLAGNGELFFGEGSRLTVL.

The chain employs TRBV11-2 and TRBJ2-3; 9 bases are a match to TRBD2. V shed 5 bases, J shed 1 base, and the junction held 4 bases outside the gene matches. Per the germline V gene, CDR1 is SGHAT and CDR2 is FQNNGV. The CDR3 sequence is 15 residues long. Here the CDR3 DNA reads TGTGCCAGCAGCCCGAGCGGGGGGCGCACAGATACGCAGTATTTT. Residues: CASSPSGGRTDTQYF.

V gene TRBV7-2 combines with J gene TRBJ2-2; D gene uncertain. CDR3 length equals 14 residues. Trimming cost V 5 bases and J 2 bases, with 9 bases left between them. The V gene's germline CDR1 is SGHTA and CDR2 FQGNSA. The DNA of the CDR3 is TGTGCCAGCAGCCCACGCGGAAACACCGGGGAGCTGTTTTTT. Translated: CASSPRGNTGELFF.

The CDR3: CASSITSGSYEQYF. The CDR3, as DNA: TGTGCCAGCTCCATAACTAGCGGGAGCTACGAGCAGTACTTC. The chain is built from TRBV18 and TRBJ2-7, with 11 bases matching TRBD2. Germline loops: CDR1 KGHSH, CDR2 LQKENI. The CDR3 runs to 14 residues. V lost 6 bases and J lost 3; bases outside the gene matches: 4. The whole variable domain, filled in from reference TRBV18 and TRBJ2-7, reads NAGVMQNPRHLVRRRGQEARLRCSPMKGHSHVYWYRQLPEEGLKFMVYLQKENIIDESGMPKERFSAEFPKEGPSILRIQQVVRGDSAAYFCASSITSGSYEQYFGPGTRLTVT.

The rearrangement uses TRBV5-4 and TRBJ1-5; D unclear. Germline loops: CDR1 SGHNT, CDR2 YYREEE (reference sequence). V shed 2 bases and J shed 2 bases, with 11 bases lying between them. This CDR3 contains 15 residues. The CDR3 sequence: CASSLDGVGNQPQHF. CDR3 sequence (DNA): TGTGCCAGCAGCTTAGATGGAGTGGGCAATCAGCCCCAGCATTTT.

In this sample, this clone turned up many times. V and J are TRBV6-1 and TRBJ2-7, with D perhaps matching TRBD2 (5 bases). This CDR3 comprises 13 residues. The germline V and J ends were trimmed by 6 bases and 7 bases, with 16 bases remaining between them. The germline gives CDR1 MNHNS, CDR2 SASEGT. The CDR3 nucleotides are TGTGCCAGCAGGGACCTGGATTCGGGGGAGCAGTACTTC. Encoded protein: CASRDLDSGEQYF.

The chain carries TRBV5-1 and TRBJ2-1; the D gene is possibly TRBD2 (5 bases). Deletions cut 1 base from V and 3 bases from J, with 11 bases between. Germline lookup yields CDR1 SGHRS and CDR2 YFSETQ. The CDR3 length is 15 residues. CDR3 sequence reads: CASSLSSGGYNEQFF. CDR3 sequence (DNA): TGCGCCAGCAGCTTGTCGAGCGGAGGCTACAATGAGCAGTTCTTC. The variable domain in full, completed from reference TRBV5-1 and TRBJ2-1, reads KAGVTQTPRYLIKTRGQQVTLSCSPISGHRSVSWYQQTPGQGLQFLFEYFSETQRNKGNFPGRFSGRQFSNSRSEMNVSTLELGDSALYLCASSLSSGGYNEQFFGPGTRLTVL.

This chain links TRBV7-9 with TRBJ2-5, with a tentative D call TRBD1 (5 bases). The J call may be wrong; the DNA end is better matched by TRBJ2-7. This CDR3 has 16 amino acids. CDR1 SEHNR and CDR2 FQNEAQ come from the germline V gene (reference sequence). CDR3 protein: CASSFGSGANTYEQYF. CDR3 bases: TGTGCCAGCAGCTTCGGGTCTGGGGCCAATACCTACGAGCAGTACTTC.

Written as DNA, the CDR3 is TGTGCCAGCAGCCTGGGACAGGGGGATAATGAAAAACTGTTTTTT. Residues: CASSLGQGDNEKLFF. The V gene is TRBV4-2, the J gene TRBJ1-4; 11 bases fit TRBD1. This CDR3 contains 15 residues. Germline-derived CDR1 and CDR2 are LGHNA and YNFKEQ. The V segment lost 4 bases and the J segment 4 bases; nucleotides outside the gene matches: 2.

The chain combines TRBV11-2 with TRBJ1-2, with 10 positions matching TRBD1. The CDR3 is made up of 14 amino acids. The germline V gene encodes CDR1 SGHAT and CDR2 FQNNGV. V was pared by 10 bases and J by 8 bases, with 13 bases of the junction left unmatched. CDR3 bases: TGTGCCACCCCCGGGAGACAGGGGGCTGTGGGCTACACCTTC. Its translation is CATPGRQGAVGYTF. Full variable domain (rest looked up from reference TRBV11-2 and TRBJ1-2): EAGVAQSPRYKIIEKRQSVAFWCNPISGHATLYWYQQILGQGPKLLIQFQNNGVVDDSQLPKDRFSAERLKGVDSTLKIQPAKLEDSAVYLCATPGRQGAVGYTFGSGTRLTVV.

This chain uses TRBV10-1 with TRBJ1-2; tentative D call: TRBD1 (6 bases). Germline V lookup: CDR1 WNHNN, CDR2 SYGVQD (reference sequence). The V end was cut by 5 bases, the J end by 6 bases, with 13 bases between. The CDR3 runs to 13 residues. The CDR3 DNA reads TGCGCCAGCAGTCAGCAACAGGGAGATGGCTACACCTTC. Encoded protein: CASSQQQGDGYTF.

With respect to this clone: At the DNA level, this CDR3 is encoded by other sequences in the same sample as well. The genes are TRBV10-1 and TRBJ2-2; D is unresolved. Trimming shortened V by 6 bases and J by 1 base, and 3 bases separated the two germline ends. This CDR3 is 12 amino acids long. In germline, CDR1 is WNHNN, CDR2 SYGVQD (reference sequence). The CDR3 DNA reads TGCGCCAGCAGAAAGAACACCGGGGAGCTGTTTTTT. Translating it yields CASRKNTGELFF.

The V call is TRBV11-2, the J call TRBJ2-5; 14 positions agree with TRBD2. Gene TRBJ2-7 matches the end of the DNA better, so the J call may be wrong. From germline, CDR1 is SGHAT and CDR2 FQNNGV. This CDR3 is 19 amino acids long. This CDR3 reads CASSTTGTSGSFRSYEQYF. The CDR3 DNA reads as TGTGCCAGCAGCACCACCGGGACTAGCGGGAGCTTCAGATCCTACGAGCAGTACTTC.

The V call is TRBV6-6, the J call TRBJ1-5, with 7 bases lining up with TRBD1. With V trimmed by 6 bases and J by 2 bases, 1 base remained unmatched. This CDR3 has 13 residues. Looked up from germline, CDR1 is MNHNY and CDR2 is SVGAGI (reference sequence). In DNA, the CDR3 is TGTGCCAGCAGAACAGGGGGCAATCAGCCCCAGCATTTT. As protein: CASRTGGNQPQHF.

The V call is TRBV5-1, the J call TRBJ2-3; a weak D match, TRBD2 (5 bases). The CDR3 totals 15 residues. V shed 1 base and J shed 0 bases, with 9 bases lying between them. In germline, CDR1 is SGHRS, CDR2 YFSETQ. The CDR3 DNA reads as TGCGCCAGCAGCTTGAGGCGGGCAAGCACAGATACGCAGTATTTT. Its translation: CASSLRRASTDTQYF.

The rearrangement uses TRBV5-6 and TRBJ2-2; 7 positions agree with TRBD2. V lost 2 bases and J lost 2; bases outside the gene matches: 12. Germline CDR1 SGHDT, CDR2 YYEEEE. CDR3 length equals 18 residues. CDR3 residues: CASSFRSSGAPNTGELFF. DNA of the CDR3: TGTGCCAGCAGCTTCAGGTCTAGCGGAGCCCCAAACACCGGGGAGCTGTTTTTT.

This chain connects TRBV29-1 to TRBJ1-1; TRBD1 matches at 7 bases. Germline loops: CDR1 SQVTM, CDR2 ANQGSEA. The CDR3 extends over 15 amino acids. The V segment lost 0 bases and the J segment 6 bases; nucleotides outside the gene matches: 10. CDR3 nucleotides: TGCAGCGTTGAAGATCTGCCAACAGGGGTTGCTGAAGCTTTCTTT. Translation: CSVEDLPTGVAEAFF.

J is TRBJ2-3 and V is TRBV5-4, with D possibly being TRBD1 or TRBD2 (5 bases each). V lost 4 bases to trimming and J lost 5 bases, with 17 bases between them. CDR1 is SGHNT, CDR2 YYREEE, per germline (reference sequence). The CDR3 loop spans 15 amino acids. The chain's CDR3 is CASSPDRFGGDTQYF. The CDR3, as DNA: TGTGCCAGCAGCCCCGACAGATTTGGGGGAGATACGCAGTATTTT.

This clone was recorded once. The gene calls are TRBV6-6 and TRBJ2-3, with 9 bases that match TRBD2. The CDR3 consists of 14 residues. Germline V gives CDR1 MNHNY, CDR2 SVGAGI (reference sequence). Trimming removed 8 bases from V and 6 bases from J; junction bases left unmatched: 9. CDR3 protein: CASRPSGEWDTQYF. CDR3 nucleotide sequence: TGTGCCAGCCGACCTAGCGGGGAGTGGGATACGCAGTATTTT.

The rearrangement joins TRBV21-1 to TRBJ2-7; the DNA was not compared with TRBD1, the D call given in the table. TRBV21-1 is termed a pseudogene. The CDR3 contains 15 residues. This CDR3 is CASSKFRDRAYEQYF. The CDR3 DNA reads TGTGCCAGCAGCAAATTCCGGGACAGGGCCTACGAGCAGTACTTC.

The chain is built from TRBV10-3 and TRBJ2-3; maybe TRBD1 (5 bases). This CDR3 spans 13 amino acids. The germline gives CDR1 ENHRY, CDR2 SYGVKD. Trimming removed 4 bases at V and 4 bases at J, with 9 bases between. The chain's CDR3 is CAISVGVADTQYF. The DNA of the CDR3 is TGTGCCATCAGTGTAGGGGTTGCAGATACGCAGTATTTT.

The chain links TRBV12-5 to TRBJ2-2; 9 bases agree with TRBD2. The CDR3 extends over 17 amino acids. With 0 bases clipped from V and 3 bases from J, the junction kept 5 bases outside the gene matches. The germline gives CDR1 LGHNT, CDR2 FRNRAP. The CDR3 protein is CASGLVTAGGYTGELFF. In nucleotides, the CDR3 is TGTGCTAGTGGTTTGGTAACTGCGGGGGGGTACACCGGGGAGCTGTTTTTT.

Only a few counts were recorded for this clone. V is TRBV10-1 and J is TRBJ1-1, with a tentative D call TRBD1 (5 bases). Trimming shortened V by 6 bases and J by 8 bases, and 16 bases separated the two germline ends. Per the germline V gene, CDR1 is WNHNN and CDR2 is SYGVQD (reference sequence). There are 13 residues in the CDR3. The CDR3 region has the DNA TGCGCCAGCAGGGCGTCCAGGGACGCCGAAGCTTTCTTT. It yields the protein CASRASRDAEAFF.